The present TCR beta chain was sequenced within a study of cytomegalovirus exposure and HLA in healthy donors. For this clone: Its antigen is still unknown.

Germline CDR1 reads LGHNA; CDR2 reads YSLEER. The V gene end was trimmed by 5 bases and the J gene end by 5 bases; junction bases not matched to a gene: 5. The CDR3 is made up of 13 amino acids. General study results and limits: Cytomegalovirus association was assigned to approximately 180 TCR beta chains.

The data were produced by immunoSEQ multiplex PCR, yet TCRdb's version contains in-frame clones alone and is incomplete. The table lists 260,000 or so clones, around 89% of them singletons. The sample was PBMCs. The chain carries TRBV4-3 and TRBJ1-2; 7 bases are a match to TRBD1. This clonotype was sampled from a woman aged 18-29 years in good health and CMV-seronegative. CDR3 residues: CASSGDRHYGYTF. In DNA form, the CDR3 reads TGCGCCAGCAGCGGGGACAGACATTATGGCTACACCTTC.